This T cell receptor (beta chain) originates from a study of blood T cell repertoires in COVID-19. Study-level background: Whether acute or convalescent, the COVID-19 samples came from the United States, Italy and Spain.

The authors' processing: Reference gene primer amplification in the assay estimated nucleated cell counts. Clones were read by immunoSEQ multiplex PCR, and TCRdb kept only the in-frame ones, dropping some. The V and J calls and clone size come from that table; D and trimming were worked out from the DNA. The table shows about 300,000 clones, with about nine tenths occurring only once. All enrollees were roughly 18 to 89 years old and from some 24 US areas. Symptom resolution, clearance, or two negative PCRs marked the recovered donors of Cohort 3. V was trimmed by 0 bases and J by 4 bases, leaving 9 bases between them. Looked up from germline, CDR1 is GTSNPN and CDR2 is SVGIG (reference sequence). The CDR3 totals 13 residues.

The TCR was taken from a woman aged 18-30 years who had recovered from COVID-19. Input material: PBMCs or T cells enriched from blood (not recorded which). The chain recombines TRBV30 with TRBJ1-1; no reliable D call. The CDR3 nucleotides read TGTGCCTGGAGTGTCTGGAGCAGCACTGAAGCTTTCTTT. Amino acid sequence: CAWSVWSSTEAFF.